This TCR beta chain originates from a study of blood T cell repertoires in COVID-19. The wider study: There were acute and convalescent COVID-19 samples, and they came from the United States, Italy and Spain.

Per the authors' pipeline: Estimation of nucleated cell counts relied on the amplification of reference gene primers. The protocol was immunoSEQ multiplex PCR, while the TCRdb copy is restricted to in-frame clones and leaves out a portion. Clone size and V and J calls were adopted from that table, with D and trimming inferred from the DNA. This sample has around 300,000 clones, with roughly 87% found just once. V lost 0 bases and J lost 7; bases outside the gene matches: 3. Germline CDR1 is LNHDA and CDR2 is SQIVND (reference sequence). The CDR3 is 15 amino acids. The material sequenced was peripheral blood. The V and J genes are TRBV19 and TRBJ1-5; 10 bases map to TRBD1. This TCR was recovered from a man aged 45 to 65 with active or convalescent COVID-19. CDR3 nucleotides: TGTGCCAGTAGTATAGAAGGACAGGGGGGACAGCCCCAGCATTTT. It specifies CASSIEGQGGQPQHF.